Below, one T cell receptor beta chain is given with its context. CDR1 and CDR2 (germline): LNHDA, SQIVND (reference sequence). The CDR3 runs to 14 residues. The junction had 7 bases not matched to a gene; V was cut back by 4 bases and J by 5 bases. These data are taken from a study of blood T cell repertoires in COVID-19. The protocol was immunoSEQ multiplex PCR, while the TCRdb copy is restricted to in-frame clones and leaves out a portion. The sample holds 200,000 to 250,000 clones, approximately 90% seen once. The sample was PBMCs or T cells enriched from blood (not recorded which). This sequence originates from a woman in her forties with acute COVID-19. The chain is built from TRBV19 and TRBJ1-1; 7 bases map to TRBD1. DNA of the CDR3: TGTGCCAGTAGTAAGGAGGGGGCAGGAACTGAAGCTTTCTTT. This codes for CASSKEGAGTEAFF. Together with reference TRBV19 and TRBJ1-1, the CDR3 gives the full variable domain: DGGITQSPKYLFRKEGQNVTLSCEQNLNHDAMYWYRQDPGQGLRLIYYSQIVNDFQKGDIAEGYSVSREKKESFPLTVTSAQKNPTAFYLCASSKEGAGTEAFFGQGTRLTVV.